Shown below are 32 T cell receptor beta chains from a single sample sequenced in a study of cytomegalovirus exposure and HLA in healthy donors. Amplification used 60 Vbeta primers and 13 Jbeta primers. Here immunoSEQ multiplex PCR was the method, and the copy in TCRdb shows in-frame clones only, minus some. The sample's table shows about 200,000 clones. The sequenced sample consisted of PBMCs. The receptors here all came from a girl aged 2-10 years in good health and CMV-seropositive.

The V gene is TRBV18, the J gene TRBJ1-1; a weak D match, TRBD1 (5 bases). V lost 5 bases and J 1 base, leaving 8 bases between the germline ends. CDR1 KGHSH and CDR2 LQKENI come from the germline V gene. The CDR3 extends over 13 amino acids. In nucleotides, the CDR3 is TGTGCCAGCTCAGTGACAGAGAACACTGAAGCTTTCTTT. It encodes CASSVTENTEAFF.

The chain joins TRBV28 to TRBJ1-4, with 7 nucleotides matching TRBD1. V shed 2 bases, J shed 3 bases, and the junction held 6 bases outside the gene matches. CDR1 is MDHEN, CDR2 SYDVKM, per germline. This CDR3 comprises 16 residues. The CDR3 sequence: CASSLTGVRANEKLFF. The DNA for the CDR3 is TGTGCCAGCAGTTTAACAGGGGTGAGGGCTAATGAAAAACTGTTTTTT. The full variable domain, rest sourced from reference TRBV28 and TRBJ1-4, is DVKVTQSSRYLVKRTGEKVFLECVQDMDHENMFWYRQDPGLGLRLIYFSYDVKMKEKGDIPEGYSVSREKKERFSLILESASTNQTSMYLCASSLTGVRANEKLFFGSGTQLSVL.

J is TRBJ1-5 and V is TRBV30, with D possibly TRBD1 on 5 matching bases. This CDR3 has 14 residues. Germline V gives CDR1 GTSNPN, CDR2 SVGIG (reference sequence). V was trimmed by 1 base and J by 4 bases, leaving 11 bases between them. In DNA form, the CDR3 reads TGTGCCTGGAGTGGGAACAGGTTAAATCAGCCCCAGCATTTT. It codes for CAWSGNRLNQPQHF. Full variable domain (remainder filled in from reference TRBV30 and TRBJ1-5): SQTIHQWPATLVQPVGSPLSLECTVEGTSNPNLYWYRQAAGRGLQLLFYSVGIGQISSEVPQNLSASRPQDRQFILSSKKLLLSDSGFYLCAWSGNRLNQPQHFGDGTRLSIL.

V gene TRBV5-4 combines with J gene TRBJ1-2; D is undetermined. This CDR3 comprises 15 residues. V was shortened by 3 bases and J by 4 bases, with 16 bases between the two germline ends. Germline lookup yields CDR1 SGHNT and CDR2 YYREEE (reference sequence). This CDR3 is CASSSLAQSAYGYTF. CDR3 coding DNA: TGTGCCAGCAGCTCCCTGGCACAGTCGGCCTATGGCTACACCTTC.

V usage is TRBV6-5 and J usage is TRBJ1-2; a possible D gene is TRBD1 (6 bases). V was cut by 2 bases and J by 4 bases, with 14 bases left in between. Germline CDR1 reads MNHEY; CDR2 reads SVGAGI. The CDR3 spans 15 residues. Here the CDR3 reads CASSYPGHGIYGYTF. The CDR3 nucleotides read TGTGCCAGCAGTTACCCGGGACACGGGATCTATGGCTACACCTTC.

This sequence joins TRBV28 and TRBJ2-1, with a tentative D call TRBD2 (5 bases). The CDR3 extends over 16 amino acids. Trimming took 5 bases from V and 0 from J, leaving 14 bases between them. Germline values: CDR1 MDHEN, CDR2 SYDVKM. The CDR3 is CASSQRTGDSYNEQFF. The CDR3 DNA sequence: TGTGCCAGCAGTCAAAGGACTGGAGACTCCTACAATGAGCAGTTCTTC.

The chain joins TRBV4-1 to TRBJ1-2; no clear D. V shed 4 bases and J shed 6 bases, with 9 bases lying between them. CDR1 is MGHRA and CDR2 is YSYEKL in the germline V gene. This CDR3 is 12 amino acids long. This chain's CDR3 is CASSPPGDGYTF. The CDR3 bases are TGCGCCAGCAGCCCTCCCGGGGATGGCTACACCTTC.

V is TRBV5-1 and J is TRBJ1-4; the match to TRBD1 covers 7 bases. This CDR3 spans 13 amino acids. The J segment lost 5 bases and the V segment lost 4 bases, leaving 2 bases of the junction unmatched. The germline CDR1 and CDR2 sequences are SGHRS and YFSETQ. The CDR3 reads CASSAGGNEKLFF. The CDR3 bases are TGCGCCAGCAGCGCAGGGGGGAATGAAAAACTGTTTTTT.

The chain joins TRBV29-1 to TRBJ2-1, with 14 bases identical to TRBD2. Trimming cost V 6 bases and J 7 bases; bases outside gene matches: 2. Germline CDR1 reads SQVTM; CDR2 reads ANQGSEA. CDR3 size: 13 residues. The CDR3 DNA is TGCAGCGTGGGGACTAGCGGGAGAAATGAGCAGTTCTTC. It codes for CSVGTSGRNEQFF.

The chain employs TRBV5-1 and TRBJ2-7, with TRBD2 identical over 14 bases. The V and J ends lost 4 bases and 5 bases, in that order; junction bases with no gene match: 8. This CDR3 comprises 16 residues. Germline CDR1 SGHRS, CDR2 YFSETQ. CDR3 sequence (DNA): TGCGCCAGCAGCCCGGGACTAGCGGGAGAGTTCCACGAGCAGTACTTC. Translated: CASSPGLAGEFHEQYF.

The V and J genes are TRBV5-4 and TRBJ2-1; TRBD2 matches at 10 bases. CDR3 length: 15 residues. V shed 4 bases and J 8 bases; nucleotides not matched to a gene: 9. Germline CDR1 reads SGHNT; CDR2 reads YYREEE (reference sequence). CDR3 coding DNA: TGTGCCAGCAGCCTCAAGCGGGAGGGCCGGTATGAGCAGTTCTTC. Protein product: CASSLKREGRYEQFF.

This chain uses TRBV27 with TRBJ2-5, with D maybe TRBD2 (6 bases). The CDR3 covers 16 residues. Germline loops: CDR1 MNHEY, CDR2 SMNVEV (reference sequence). V gave up 5 bases and J gave up 1 base, with 17 bases separating them. The chain's CDR3 is CASSRTSLAPQETQYF. Written as DNA, the CDR3 is TGTGCCAGCAGTAGAACCAGTCTAGCGCCCCAAGAGACCCAGTACTTC.

The gene calls are TRBV18 and TRBJ1-3; D remains ambiguous. Trimming took off 0 bases at V and 4 bases at J, with 10 bases between the two ends. The CDR3 covers 15 residues. CDR1 and CDR2 (germline): KGHSH, LQKENI. Written as DNA, the CDR3 is TGTGCCAGCTCACCACCACCCGGGGAAGGAAACACCATATATTTT. Amino acid sequence: CASSPPPGEGNTIYF.

The rearrangement uses TRBV27 and TRBJ1-1; 7 bases line up with TRBD1. The length of the CDR3 is 14 residues. V was clipped by 5 bases and J by 4 bases; unmatched bases: 7. Germline V gene data show CDR1 as MNHEY and CDR2 as SMNVEV (reference sequence). The CDR3 DNA reads as TGTGCCAGCAGTCAGAGACAGGGAAGCACTGAAGCTTTCTTT. Residues: CASSQRQGSTEAFF.

The gene calls are TRBV30 and TRBJ1-2; TRBD1 matches 12 bases. In germline, CDR1 is GTSNPN, CDR2 SVGIG (reference sequence). V gave up 1 base and J gave up 5 bases; unmatched junction bases: 14. The CDR3 length is 18 residues. Here the CDR3 DNA reads TGTGCCTGGAGTGGGGGCGGGACAGGGGGCGGGATGGGGTATGGCTACACCTTC. This translates into CAWSGGGTGGGMGYGYTF.

V usage is TRBV7-8 and J usage is TRBJ1-1, with D perhaps matching TRBD1 (6 bases). The V and J ends lost 3 bases and 7 bases respectively, with 12 bases between them. This CDR3 has 13 amino acids. The germline CDR1 and CDR2 sequences are SGHVS and FQNEAQ. The CDR3 loop is CASSLYDRFEAFF. CDR3 coding DNA: TGTGCCAGCAGCTTGTACGACAGGTTTGAAGCTTTCTTT.

This sequence joins TRBV28 and TRBJ1-1; D remains ambiguous. Trimming left V 8 bases short and J 5 bases short, with 15 bases between. Germline V gene sequence: CDR1 MDHEN, CDR2 SYDVKM. The CDR3 consists of 13 residues. CDR3 DNA: TGTGCCAGCTCACTTGAAGGGAGGACTGAAGCTTTCTTT. Residues: CASSLEGRTEAFF.

CDR3 DNA sequence: TGTGCCAGCAGCTTGGCGACAGGCGACTCCTACGAGCAGTACTTC. Protein sequence: CASSLATGDSYEQYF. V is TRBV5-4 and J is TRBJ2-7, with D possibly matching TRBD1 (6 bases). Trimming removed 0 bases at V and 0 bases at J, with 10 bases between. The CDR3 spans 15 residues. CDR1 and CDR2 from the germline V gene are SGHNT and YYREEE (reference sequence).

The chain has TRBV6-1 and TRBJ1-4; the match to TRBD1 covers 9 bases. CDR3 length equals 12 residues. The germline V gene encodes CDR1 MNHNS and CDR2 SASEGT. CDR3 protein: CASGQGNEKLFF. DNA for the CDR3: TGTGCTTCGGGACAGGGTAACGAAAAACTGTTTTTT.

This chain links TRBV11-1 with TRBJ2-7; D might be TRBD2 (5 bases). Trimming pared 4 bases from V and 2 bases from J, leaving 12 bases between. Germline CDR1 is SGHAT and CDR2 is FQDESV (reference sequence). This CDR3 contains 14 residues. For the CDR3, the DNA is TGTGCCAGCAGCTACCCACTAGTTCCCTACGAGCAGTACTTC. It is translated as CASSYPLVPYEQYF.

In the case of this clone: One end of the junction is discordant with germline, which a read error may explain. The chain recombines TRBV6-1 with TRBJ2-7; D is possibly TRBD2 (6 bases). The germline gives CDR1 MNHNS, CDR2 SASEGT. The CDR3 totals 16 residues. The CDR3 loop reads CASSEAFAAGTYEQYF. The CDR3 DNA sequence: TGTGCCAGCAGCGAAGCATTTGCGGCGGGGACCTACGAGCAGTACTTC.

The J gene is TRBJ2-2, the V gene TRBV7-2; 13 bases align to TRBD2. Trimming removed 4 bases from V and 0 bases from J; junction bases left unmatched: 8. Germline loops: CDR1 SGHTA, CDR2 FQGNSA. This CDR3 comprises 19 residues. The CDR3 reads CASSSLRLAGGSNTGELFF. The CDR3 region has the DNA TGTGCCAGCAGCTCCCTAAGACTAGCGGGGGGTTCGAACACCGGGGAGCTGTTTTTT.

J is TRBJ1-3 and V is TRBV19; D remains unclear. The CDR3 is 12 amino acids. CDR1 and CDR2 (germline): LNHDA, SQIVND (reference sequence). V lost 10 bases and J 0 bases, leaving 7 bases between the germline ends. The CDR3, as DNA: TGTGCCACCACAGACTCTGGAAACACCATATATTTT. Its protein product is CATTDSGNTIYF.

The V call is TRBV15, the J call TRBJ2-7; 7 bases line up with TRBD2. Trimming took 0 bases from V and 6 from J; bases not matched to a gene: 2. Germline CDR1 reads LNHNV; CDR2 reads YYDKDF (reference sequence). The CDR3 spans 13 residues. The CDR3 bases are TGTGCCACCAGCAGAGATTGGGGGGGCGAGCAGTACTTC. Amino acids: CATSRDWGGEQYF.

Comment on this clone: In the same sample, other DNA sequences code for this CDR3. This rearrangement joins TRBV9 to TRBJ2-5; possible D gene TRBD2, 7 bases. The V gene lost 2 bases and the J gene lost 5 bases, with 10 bases spanning the gap. Germline V gene data show CDR1 as SGDLS and CDR2 as YYNGEE. The CDR3 runs to 13 residues. CDR3 protein: CASSVGGQETQYF. The CDR3 region has the DNA TGTGCCAGCAGCGTGGGGGGGCAGGAGACCCAGTACTTC.

The genes are TRBV7-2 and TRBJ2-4; TRBD2 matches at 7 bases. Trimming cost V 6 bases and J 7 bases; bases outside gene matches: 12. The CDR3 loop spans 15 amino acids. The germline V gene has CDR1 SGHTA and CDR2 FQGNSA. The CDR3 DNA is TGTGCCAGCAGTGATCTTGCGGGAGCCGTGAACATTCAGTACTTC. Translating it yields CASSDLAGAVNIQYF.

The gene calls are TRBV27 and TRBJ2-5; tentatively, D is TRBD1 (6 bases). This CDR3 has 17 residues. The germline CDR1 and CDR2 sequences are MNHEY and SMNVEV (reference sequence). V was shortened by 8 bases and J by 3 bases, with 25 bases between the two germline ends. In DNA form, the CDR3 reads TGTGCCAGCGCAACCGCGACAGGAAGATATGGCGAAGAGACCCAGTACTTC. Its translation: CASATATGRYGEETQYF.

Turning to this clone: The sample contains more than one DNA sequence encoding this CDR3. J is TRBJ1-1 and V is TRBV28, with D maybe TRBD1 (5 bases). This CDR3 is built from 15 residues. V was clipped by 1 base and J by 5 bases, with 14 bases between them. CDR1 MDHEN and CDR2 SYDVKM come from the germline V gene. Written as DNA, the CDR3 is TGTGCCAGCAGTTTATCACTGGGGGGGTTAACTGAAGCTTTCTTT. This encodes CASSLSLGGLTEAFF.

The rearrangement links TRBV5-1 to TRBJ2-7; 9 bases line up with TRBD1. The length of the CDR3 is 14 residues. V shed 0 bases, J shed 7 bases, and the junction held 5 bases outside the gene matches. The germline gives CDR1 SGHRS, CDR2 YFSETQ. CDR3 sequence (DNA): TGCGCCAGCAGCTTGGAACAGGGGGCAAGGGAGCAGTACTTC. Translation: CASSLEQGAREQYF. Full variable domain (rest looked up from reference TRBV5-1 and TRBJ2-7): KAGVTQTPRYLIKTRGQQVTLSCSPISGHRSVSWYQQTPGQGLQFLFEYFSETQRNKGNFPGRFSGRQFSNSRSEMNVSTLELGDSALYLCASSLEQGAREQYFGPGTRLTVT.

The chain combines TRBV2 with TRBJ2-7; a weak D match, TRBD1 (6 bases). The CDR3 is 15 residues long. Trimming removed 6 bases from V and 0 bases from J, with 15 bases in between. The germline V gene has CDR1 SNHLY and CDR2 FYNNEI. The CDR3 nucleotides are TGTGCCAGCAGCCCGGGACACAGCCTCTCCTACGAGCAGTACTTC. The encoded protein is CASSPGHSLSYEQYF.

The V call is TRBV5-4, the J call TRBJ2-5; 7 positions agree with TRBD1. The J call may be mistaken, given a closer DNA end match to TRBJ2-7. The CDR3 has 13 amino acids. Looked up from germline, CDR1 is SGHNT and CDR2 is YYREEE (reference sequence). The CDR3 DNA reads TGTGCCAGCAGCTTTGGGACAGCCTACGAGCAGTACTTC. Its translation is CASSFGTAYEQYF.

V is TRBV7-8 and J is TRBJ1-1, with 7 bases that match TRBD1. The CDR3 consists of 14 residues. V lost 0 bases to trimming and J lost 5 bases; unmatched junction nucleotides: 3. The germline CDR1 and CDR2 sequences are SGHVS and FQNEAQ. Here the CDR3 reads CASSLAGQETEAFF. CDR3 sequence (DNA): TGTGCCAGCAGCTTAGCCGGACAGGAGACTGAAGCTTTCTTT. Full variable domain (missing parts from reference TRBV7-8 and TRBJ1-1): GAGVSQSPRYKVAKRGQDVALRCDPISGHVSLFWYQQALGQGPEFLTYFQNEAQLDKSGLPSDRFFAERPEGSVSTLKIQRTQQEDSAVYLCASSLAGQETEAFFGQGTRLTVV.